Sequencing of this TCR beta chain was carried out in a study of blood T cell repertoires in COVID-19. Authors' processing steps: Reference gene primer amplification gave estimated nucleated cell counts. Here immunoSEQ multiplex PCR was the method, and the copy in TCRdb shows in-frame clones only, minus some. V and J calls and clone size come straight from that table; D and trimming were deduced from the DNA. The table lists about 210,000 clones, 88% of them singletons. This CDR3 is built from 13 residues. V shed 6 bases and J 0 bases; nucleotides not matched to a gene: 2. Germline loops: CDR1 MNHNY, CDR2 SVGAGI (reference sequence).

This clonotype originated in a man between 18 and 35 years old with active or convalescent COVID-19. Specimen: peripheral blood. V usage is TRBV6-6 and J usage is TRBJ2-7; 7 bases are shared with TRBD1. The chain's CDR3 is CASSQGVSYEQYF. In DNA, the CDR3 is TGTGCCAGCAGCCAGGGGGTCTCCTACGAGCAGTACTTC.